This T cell receptor (beta chain) was obtained from a study of vaccination effects on CD4 cells after COVID-19. TCRdb keeps only in-frame clones here, not all; method: immunoSEQ multiplex PCR. The data show about 73,000 clones, roughly 75% seen once. With regard to this clone: Antigen specificity is unknown.

CDR1 is MDHEN and CDR2 is SYDVKM in the germline V gene. The V gene lost 2 bases and the J gene lost 2 bases, with 9 bases spanning the gap. This CDR3 region has 14 residues. At the end of roughly ten days of culture, CD4+ T cells were isolated. Two-dose BNT162b2 or mRNA-1273 vaccination was given to participants. The sequence was collected from a human donor who received a COVID-19 vaccine. The chain employs TRBV28 and TRBJ2-5; D is unresolved. Material: CD4+ T cells from PBMCs cultured without peptide, obtained after COVID-19 vaccination. The CDR3 sequence is CASSLQPNQETQYF. The CDR3 DNA reads TGTGCCAGCAGTTTACAGCCAAATCAAGAGACCCAGTACTTC.